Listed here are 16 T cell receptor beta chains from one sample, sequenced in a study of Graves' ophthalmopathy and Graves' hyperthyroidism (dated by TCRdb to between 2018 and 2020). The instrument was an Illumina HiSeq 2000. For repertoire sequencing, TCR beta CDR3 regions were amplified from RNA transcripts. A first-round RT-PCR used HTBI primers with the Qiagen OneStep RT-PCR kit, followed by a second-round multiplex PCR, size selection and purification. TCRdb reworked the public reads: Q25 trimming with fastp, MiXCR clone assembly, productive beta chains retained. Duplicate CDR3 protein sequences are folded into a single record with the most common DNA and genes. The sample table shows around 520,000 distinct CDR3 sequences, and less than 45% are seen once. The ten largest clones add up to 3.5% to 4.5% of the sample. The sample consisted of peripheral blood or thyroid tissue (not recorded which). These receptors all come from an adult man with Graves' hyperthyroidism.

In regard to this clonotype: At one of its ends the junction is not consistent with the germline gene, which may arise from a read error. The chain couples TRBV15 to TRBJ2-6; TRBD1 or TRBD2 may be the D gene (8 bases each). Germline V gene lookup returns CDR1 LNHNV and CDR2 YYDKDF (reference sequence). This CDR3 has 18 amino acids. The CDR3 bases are TGTGCCACCAGCAGAGATAGGTTCCAGGGGGCGGGGGGCAACGTCCTGACTTTC. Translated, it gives CATSRDRFQGAGGNVLTF.

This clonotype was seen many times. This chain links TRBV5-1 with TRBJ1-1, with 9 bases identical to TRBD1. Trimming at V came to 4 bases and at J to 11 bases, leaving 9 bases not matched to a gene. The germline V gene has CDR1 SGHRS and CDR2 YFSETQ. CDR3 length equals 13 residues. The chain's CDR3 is CASSQGGQGWAFF. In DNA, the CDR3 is TGCGCCAGCAGCCAGGGGGGACAGGGCTGGGCTTTCTTT. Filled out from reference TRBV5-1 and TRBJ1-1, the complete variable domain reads KAGVTQTPRYLIKTRGQQVTLSCSPISGHRSVSWYQQTPGQGLQFLFEYFSETQRNKGNFPGRFSGRQFSNSRSEMNVSTLELGDSALYLCASSQGGQGWAFFGQGTRLTVV.

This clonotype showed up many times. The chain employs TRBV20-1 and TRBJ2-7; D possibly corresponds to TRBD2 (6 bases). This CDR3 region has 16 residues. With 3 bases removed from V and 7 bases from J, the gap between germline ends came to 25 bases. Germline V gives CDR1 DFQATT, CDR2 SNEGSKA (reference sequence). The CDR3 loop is CSARAGTDGFLWEQYF. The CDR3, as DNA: TGCAGTGCTAGGGCGGGGACGGACGGTTTTTTATGGGAGCAGTACTTC.

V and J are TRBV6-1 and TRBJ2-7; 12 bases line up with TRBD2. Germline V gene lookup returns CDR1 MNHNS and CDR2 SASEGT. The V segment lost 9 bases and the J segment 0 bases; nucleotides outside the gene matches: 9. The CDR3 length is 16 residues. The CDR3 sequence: CASSHGLAGSSYEQYF. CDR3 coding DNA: TGTGCCAGTTCTCATGGACTAGCGGGAAGCTCCTACGAGCAGTACTTC.

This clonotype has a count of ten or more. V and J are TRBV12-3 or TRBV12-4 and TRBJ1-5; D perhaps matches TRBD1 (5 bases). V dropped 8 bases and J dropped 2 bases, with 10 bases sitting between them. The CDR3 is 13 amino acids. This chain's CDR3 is CASGGGGNQPQHF. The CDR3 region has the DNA TGTGCCAGCGGTGGGGGTGGCAATCAGCCCCAGCATTTT.

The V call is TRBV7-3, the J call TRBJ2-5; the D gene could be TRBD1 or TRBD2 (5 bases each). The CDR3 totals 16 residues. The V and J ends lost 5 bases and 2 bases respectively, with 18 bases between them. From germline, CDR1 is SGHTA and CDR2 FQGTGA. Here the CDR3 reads CASSLSGHGIQETQYF. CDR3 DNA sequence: TGTGCCAGCAGCCTTTCCGGACACGGGATTCAAGAGACCCAGTACTTC.

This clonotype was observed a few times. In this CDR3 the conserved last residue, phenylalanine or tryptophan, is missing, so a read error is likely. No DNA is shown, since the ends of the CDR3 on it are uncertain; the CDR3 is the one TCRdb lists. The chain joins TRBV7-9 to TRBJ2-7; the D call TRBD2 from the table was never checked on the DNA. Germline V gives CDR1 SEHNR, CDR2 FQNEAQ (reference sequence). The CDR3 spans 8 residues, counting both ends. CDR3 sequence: CASSLIAG.

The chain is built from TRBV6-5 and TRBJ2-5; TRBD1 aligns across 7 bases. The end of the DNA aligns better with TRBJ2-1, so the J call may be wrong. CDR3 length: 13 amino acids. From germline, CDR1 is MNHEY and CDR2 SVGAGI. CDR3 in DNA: TGTGCCAGCAGTGAAGGCACAGGGGTAGCGCAGTTCTTC. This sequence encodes CASSEGTGVAQFF.

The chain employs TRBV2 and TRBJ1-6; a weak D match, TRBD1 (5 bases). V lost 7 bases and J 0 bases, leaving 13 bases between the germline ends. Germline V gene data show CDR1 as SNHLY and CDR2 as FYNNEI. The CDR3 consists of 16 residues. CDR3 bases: TGTGCCAGCAACCGGGACGGAAGCTCCTATAATTCACCCCTCCACTTT. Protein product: CASNRDGSSYNSPLHF.

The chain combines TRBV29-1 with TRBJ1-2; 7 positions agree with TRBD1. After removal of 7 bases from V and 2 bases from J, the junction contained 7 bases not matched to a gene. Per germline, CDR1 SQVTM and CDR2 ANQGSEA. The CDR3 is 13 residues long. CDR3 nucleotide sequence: TGCAGCGGCACGGACAGGATAAACTATGGCTACACCTTC. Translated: CSGTDRINYGYTF. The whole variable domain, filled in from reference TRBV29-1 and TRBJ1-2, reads SAVISQKPSRDICQRGTSLTIQCQVDSQVTMMFWYRQQPGQSLTLIATANQGSEATYESGFVIDKFPISRPNLTFSTLTVSNMSPEDSSIYLCSGTDRINYGYTFGSGTRLTVV.

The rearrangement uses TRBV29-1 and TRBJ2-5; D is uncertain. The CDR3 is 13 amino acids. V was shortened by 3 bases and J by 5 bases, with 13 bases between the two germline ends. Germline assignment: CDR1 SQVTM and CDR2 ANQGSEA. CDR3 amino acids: CSVDLRDQETQYF. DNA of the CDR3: TGCAGCGTTGACCTCAGAGATCAGGAGACCCAGTACTTC.

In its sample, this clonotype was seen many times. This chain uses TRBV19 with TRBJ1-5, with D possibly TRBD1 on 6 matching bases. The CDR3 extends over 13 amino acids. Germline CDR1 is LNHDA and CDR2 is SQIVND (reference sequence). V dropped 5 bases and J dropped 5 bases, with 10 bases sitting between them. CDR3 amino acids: CASSLNRDQPQHF. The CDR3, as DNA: TGTGCCAGTAGTCTCAACAGGGATCAGCCCCAGCATTTT.

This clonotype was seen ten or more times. The CDR3 DNA follows: TGTGCCAGCAGCTACGACAGCCCCTCTGGAAACACCATATATTTT. This translates into CASSYDSPSGNTIYF. The chain carries TRBV7-9 and TRBJ1-3, with D perhaps matching TRBD1 (5 bases). V lost 4 bases to trimming and J lost 0 bases, with 10 bases between them. The CDR3 loop spans 15 amino acids. Germline CDR1 SEHNR, CDR2 FQNEAQ (reference sequence).

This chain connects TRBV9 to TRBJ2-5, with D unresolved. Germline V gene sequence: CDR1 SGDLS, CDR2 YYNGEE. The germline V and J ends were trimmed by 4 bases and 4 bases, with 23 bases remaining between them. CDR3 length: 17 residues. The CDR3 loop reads CASSQEVRIAFRETQYF. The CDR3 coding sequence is TGTGCCAGCAGCCAAGAGGTGAGAATCGCCTTCAGAGAGACCCAGTACTTC.

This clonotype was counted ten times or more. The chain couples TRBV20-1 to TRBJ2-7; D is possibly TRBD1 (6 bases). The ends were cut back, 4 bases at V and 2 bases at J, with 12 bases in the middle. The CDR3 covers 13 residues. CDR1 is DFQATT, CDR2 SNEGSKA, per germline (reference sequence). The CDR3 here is CSATGVIAYEQYF. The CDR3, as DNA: TGCAGTGCTACAGGGGTCATAGCCTACGAGCAGTACTTC.

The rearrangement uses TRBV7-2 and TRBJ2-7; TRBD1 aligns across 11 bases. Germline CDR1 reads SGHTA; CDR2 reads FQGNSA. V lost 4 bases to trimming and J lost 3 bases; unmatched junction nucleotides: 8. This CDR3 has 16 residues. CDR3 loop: CASSYHRDRGDYEQYF. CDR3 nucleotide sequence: TGTGCCAGCAGCTACCACCGGGACAGGGGGGACTACGAGCAGTACTTC.